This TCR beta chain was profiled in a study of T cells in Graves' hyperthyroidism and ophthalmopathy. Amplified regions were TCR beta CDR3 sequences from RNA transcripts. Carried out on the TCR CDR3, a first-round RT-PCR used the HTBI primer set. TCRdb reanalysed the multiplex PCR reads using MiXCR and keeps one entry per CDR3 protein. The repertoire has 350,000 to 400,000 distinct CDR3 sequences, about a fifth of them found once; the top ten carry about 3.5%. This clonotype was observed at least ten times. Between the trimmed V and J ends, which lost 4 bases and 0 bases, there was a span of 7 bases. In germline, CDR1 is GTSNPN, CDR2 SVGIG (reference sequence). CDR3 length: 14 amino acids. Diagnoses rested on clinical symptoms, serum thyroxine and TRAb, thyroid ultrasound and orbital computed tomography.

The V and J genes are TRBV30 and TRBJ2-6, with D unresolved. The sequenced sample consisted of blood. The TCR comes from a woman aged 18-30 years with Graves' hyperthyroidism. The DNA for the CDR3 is TGTGCCTGGACCCGTATCTCTGGGGCCAACGTCCTGACTTTC. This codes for CAWTRISGANVLTF. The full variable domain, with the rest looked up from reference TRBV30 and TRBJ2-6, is SQTIHQWPATLVQPVGSPLSLECTVEGTSNPNLYWYRQAAGRGLQLLFYSVGIGQISSEVPQNLSASRPQDRQFILSSKKLLLSDSGFYLCAWTRISGANVLTFGAGSRLTVL.